This T cell receptor (beta chain) was observed in a study of T-cell memory formation after mild COVID-19. TCRdb independently ran MiXCR on the 5' RACE reads; one entry per CDR3 protein. The top ten hold around 40% of the sample, which has tens of thousands of distinct CDR3 sequences, around 30% seen once. V lost 0 bases to trimming and J lost 0 bases; unmatched junction nucleotides: 5. CDR3 length: 19 residues. Germline V CDR1 and CDR2: SGHRS, YFSETQ. The source is a man aged 18 to 35 who had mild COVID-19 (a few samples of this study predate the infection). Cell type and time point are not known. The chain is built from TRBV5-1 and TRBJ2-2; 13 bases are a match to TRBD2. The source material was PBMCs or a T cell subset sorted from them (not recorded which). CDR3 in amino acids: CASSLAGGLAGSNTGELFF. The CDR3 DNA reads TGCGCCAGCAGCTTGGCCGGGGGACTAGCGGGGTCGAACACCGGGGAGCTGTTTTTT.